Sequencing of this TCR beta chain was carried out in a study of T cells in Graves' hyperthyroidism and ophthalmopathy. This CDR3 region has 16 residues. V trimming: 4 bases; J trimming: 3 bases; junction bases outside the gene matches: 7. Germline V gene lookup returns CDR1 SGDLS and CDR2 YYNGEE. It was considered stable Graves' hyperthyroidism when ophthalmopathy did not progress within 18 months. Clinicians diagnosed patients from clinical symptoms, serum thyroxine and TRAb, thyroid ultrasound and orbital computed tomography. Study-wide results and caveats: Most thyroid-expanded clonotypes above 0.001 were also found in blood. Onset of ophthalmopathy came a median approximately 6.9 months after the model predicted it.

The source material, RNA transcripts, was used to amplify TCR beta CDR3 regions. HTBI primers were the set used in a first-round RT-PCR of the TCR CDR3. MiXCR, run by TCRdb on the multiplex PCR reads, gives a single entry per CDR3 protein. The profile shows approximately 100,000 distinct CDR3 sequences, 35% to 45% of them singletons. There are many counts of this clonotype. What it recognizes is unknown. V usage is TRBV9 and J usage is TRBJ2-7; 13 positions agree with TRBD2. The specimen sequenced was peripheral blood or thyroid tissue (not recorded which). The receptor comes from a woman aged 30 to 39 with Graves' hyperthyroidism. The DNA of the CDR3 is TGTGCCAGCAGCCGGGCGGGACTAGCGGGGATCTACGAGCAGTACTTC. Its protein is CASSRAGLAGIYEQYF.